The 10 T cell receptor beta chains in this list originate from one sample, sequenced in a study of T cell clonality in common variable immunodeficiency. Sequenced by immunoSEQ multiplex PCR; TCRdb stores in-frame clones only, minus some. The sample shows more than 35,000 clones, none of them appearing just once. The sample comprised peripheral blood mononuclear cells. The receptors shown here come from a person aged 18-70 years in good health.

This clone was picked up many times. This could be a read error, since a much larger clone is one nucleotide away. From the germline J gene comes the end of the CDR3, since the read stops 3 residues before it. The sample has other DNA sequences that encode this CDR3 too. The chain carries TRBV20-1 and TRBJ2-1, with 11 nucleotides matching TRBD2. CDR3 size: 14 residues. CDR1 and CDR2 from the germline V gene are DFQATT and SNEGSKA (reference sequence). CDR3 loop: CSALAGGSYNEQFF. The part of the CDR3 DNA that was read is TGCAGCGCTTTAGCGGGAGGGTCCTACAATGAG.

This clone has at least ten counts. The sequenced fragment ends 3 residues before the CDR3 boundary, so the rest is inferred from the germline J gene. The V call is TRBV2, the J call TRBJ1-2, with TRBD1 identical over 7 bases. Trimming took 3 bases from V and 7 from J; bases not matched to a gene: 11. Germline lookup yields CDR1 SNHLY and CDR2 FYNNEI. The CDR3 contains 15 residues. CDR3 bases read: TGTGCCAGCAGTGAGGGGGACAGTTATATTAGTGGC. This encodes CASSEGDSYISG. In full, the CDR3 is CASSEGDSYISGYTF.

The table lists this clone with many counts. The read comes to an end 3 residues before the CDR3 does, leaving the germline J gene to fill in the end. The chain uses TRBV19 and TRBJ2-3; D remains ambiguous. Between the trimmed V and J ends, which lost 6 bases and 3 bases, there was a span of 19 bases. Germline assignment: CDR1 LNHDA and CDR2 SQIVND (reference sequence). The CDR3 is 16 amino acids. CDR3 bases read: TGTGCCAGTAGACTTTCGACCCACTCCGGGACAGATACG. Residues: CASRLSTHSGTDT. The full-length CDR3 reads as CASRLSTHSGTDTQYF.

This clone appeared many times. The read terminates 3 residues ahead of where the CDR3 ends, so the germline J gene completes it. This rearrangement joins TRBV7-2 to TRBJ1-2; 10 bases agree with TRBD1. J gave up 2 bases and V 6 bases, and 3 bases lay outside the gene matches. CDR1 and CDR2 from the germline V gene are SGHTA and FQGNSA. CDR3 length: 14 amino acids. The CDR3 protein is CASSLGQGNYGYTF. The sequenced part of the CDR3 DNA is TGTGCCAGCAGTCTGGGACAGGGGAACTATGGC.

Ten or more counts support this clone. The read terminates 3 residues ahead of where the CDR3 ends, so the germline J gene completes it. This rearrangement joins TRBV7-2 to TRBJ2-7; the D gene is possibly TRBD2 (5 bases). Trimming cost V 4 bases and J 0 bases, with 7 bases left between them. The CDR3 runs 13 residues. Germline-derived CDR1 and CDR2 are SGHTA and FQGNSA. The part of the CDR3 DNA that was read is TGTGCCAGCAGCTCCCGGGGCTCCTACGAG. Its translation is CASSSRGSYE. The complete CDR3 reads CASSSRGSYEQYF.

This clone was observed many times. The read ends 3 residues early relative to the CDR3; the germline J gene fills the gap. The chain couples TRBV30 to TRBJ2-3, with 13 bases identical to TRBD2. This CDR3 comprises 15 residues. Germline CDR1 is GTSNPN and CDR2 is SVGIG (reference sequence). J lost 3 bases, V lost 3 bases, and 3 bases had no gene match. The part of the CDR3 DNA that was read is TGTGCCTGGAGACTGGGACTAGCGGGGACAGATACG. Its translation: CAWRLGLAGTDT. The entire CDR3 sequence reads CAWRLGLAGTDTQYF.

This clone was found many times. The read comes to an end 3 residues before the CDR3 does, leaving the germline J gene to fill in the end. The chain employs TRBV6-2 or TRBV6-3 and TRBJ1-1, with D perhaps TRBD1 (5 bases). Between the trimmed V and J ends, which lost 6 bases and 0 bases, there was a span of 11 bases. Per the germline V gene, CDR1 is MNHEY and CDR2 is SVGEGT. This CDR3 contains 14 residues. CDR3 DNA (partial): TGTGCCAGCAGAGACAGCAACTTGAACACTGAA. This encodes CASRDSNLNTE. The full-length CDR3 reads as CASRDSNLNTEAFF.

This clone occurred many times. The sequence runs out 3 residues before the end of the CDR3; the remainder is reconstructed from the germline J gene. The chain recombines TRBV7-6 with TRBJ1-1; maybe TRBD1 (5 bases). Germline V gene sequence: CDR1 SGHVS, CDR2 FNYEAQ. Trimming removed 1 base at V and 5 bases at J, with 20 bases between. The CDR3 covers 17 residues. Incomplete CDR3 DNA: TGTGCCAGCAGCTTAGAGGGCAGGCAGGGTGGGGATACTGAA. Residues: CASSLEGRQGGDTE. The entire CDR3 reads CASSLEGRQGGDTEAFF.

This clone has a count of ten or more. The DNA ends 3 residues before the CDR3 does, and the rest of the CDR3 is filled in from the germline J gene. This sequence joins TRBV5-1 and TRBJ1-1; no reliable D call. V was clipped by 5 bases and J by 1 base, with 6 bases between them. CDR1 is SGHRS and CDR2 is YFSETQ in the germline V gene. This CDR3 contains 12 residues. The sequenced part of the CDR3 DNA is TGCGCCAGCAGAACGGGGAACACTGAA. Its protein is CASRTGNTE. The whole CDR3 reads CASRTGNTEAFF.

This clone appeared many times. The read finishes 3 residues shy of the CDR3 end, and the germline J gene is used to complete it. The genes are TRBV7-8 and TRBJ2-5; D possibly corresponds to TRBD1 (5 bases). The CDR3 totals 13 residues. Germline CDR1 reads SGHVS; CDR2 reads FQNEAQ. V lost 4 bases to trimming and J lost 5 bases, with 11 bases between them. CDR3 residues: CASSSSRAETQYF. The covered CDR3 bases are TGTGCCAGCAGCTCGTCCAGGGCTGAGACC. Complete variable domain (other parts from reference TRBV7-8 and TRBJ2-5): GAGVSQSPRYKVAKRGQDVALRCDPISGHVSLFWYQQALGQGPEFLTYFQNEAQLDKSGLPSDRFFAERPEGSVSTLKIQRTQQEDSAVYLCASSSSRAETQYFGPGTRLLVL.